This T cell receptor (beta chain) appears in the sequencing data of a study of blood T cell repertoires in COVID-19. Background on the study: The United States, Italy and Spain were the sources of the acute and convalescent COVID-19 samples. T cells, B-cell-depleted T cells, or PBMCs supplied cDNA or gDNA.

As originally analysed: Estimated nucleated cell counts came from reference gene primer amplification. The assay was immunoSEQ multiplex PCR, and TCRdb's table has in-frame clones only and misses some. The DNA was the basis for D and trimming; V, J and clone size are from that table. The data show about 110,000 clones, with less than 75% seen just once and roughly 0.86% held by the top ten. Sequences were obtained from peripheral blood. The clonotype was recovered from a human donor with acute or convalescent COVID-19. The donor label of this sample is uncertain.

The CDR3 is CASSPRDRSYEQYF. CDR3 DNA: TGTGCCAGCAGTCCCCGGGACAGGTCCTACGAGCAGTACTTC. The V call is TRBV2, the J call TRBJ2-7; 8 bases fit TRBD1. Germline CDR1 and CDR2: SNHLY and FYNNEI. The CDR3 contains 14 residues. V trimming: 5 bases; J trimming: 1 base; junction bases outside the gene matches: 4.